One and the same sample provided the 16 T cell receptor beta chains below, sequenced in a study of cytomegalovirus exposure and HLA in healthy donors. The method was immunoSEQ multiplex PCR; TCRdb's version includes in-frame clones alone and lacks a portion of them. The sample holds 150,000 to 200,000 clones, around 82% seen once. The sample consisted of PBMCs. Receptor source: a woman aged 18-30 years in good health and CMV-seropositive.

CDR3 bases: TGTGCCAGCTCACCTTCGGACAGGGGGACTGGCTACACCTTC. Translation gives CASSPSDRGTGYTF. The chain employs TRBV18 and TRBJ1-2, with TRBD1 matching 10 bases. CDR1 and CDR2 from the germline V gene are KGHSH and LQKENI. The CDR3 runs 14 residues. Trimming cost V 3 bases and J 7 bases; bases outside gene matches: 5.

This chain links TRBV7-2 with TRBJ2-7; possibly TRBD1 for D (5 bases). CDR3 size: 13 residues. Germline CDR1 is SGHTA and CDR2 is FQGNSA. The germline V and J ends were trimmed by 4 bases and 7 bases, with 14 bases remaining between them. CDR3 region: CASSSGRTGEQYF. In nucleotides, the CDR3 is TGTGCCAGCAGCTCCGGTCGAACAGGAGAGCAGTACTTC.

This chain connects TRBV15 to TRBJ2-2, with 9 bases aligning to TRBD1. This CDR3 spans 15 amino acids. Germline CDR1 LNHNV, CDR2 YYDKDF (reference sequence). Losses at the gene ends were 3 bases for V and 7 bases for J; bases not matched to a gene: 6. This CDR3 is CATSRAQGAGGELFF. CDR3 nucleotide sequence: TGTGCCACCAGCAGGGCACAGGGGGCCGGCGGGGAGCTGTTTTTT.

The chain couples TRBV2 to TRBJ1-5; 7 positions agree with TRBD1. The ends lost 4 bases at V and 7 bases at J; junction bases unmatched: 1. CDR3 length: 12 amino acids. CDR1 and CDR2 from the germline V gene are SNHLY and FYNNEI. Here the CDR3 reads CASSATGQPQHF. CDR3 DNA: TGTGCCAGCAGTGCGACAGGGCAGCCCCAGCATTTT.

V and J are TRBV6-1 and TRBJ1-4; possibly TRBD1 for D (6 bases). V lost 5 bases and J lost 2, with 12 bases in between. CDR3 size: 15 residues. CDR1 is MNHNS and CDR2 is SASEGT in the germline V gene. The CDR3 protein is CASSTTGSTNEKLFF. DNA for the CDR3: TGTGCCAGCAGTACGACAGGTTCGACTAATGAAAAACTGTTTTTT.

The chain uses TRBV5-6 and TRBJ1-4, with TRBD1 matching over 8 bases. In germline, CDR1 is SGHDT, CDR2 YYEEEE. The CDR3 has 15 amino acids. V gave up 5 bases and J gave up 3 bases; unmatched junction bases: 6. The CDR3 DNA sequence: TGTGCCAGCAGTGAAACAGGGGGGGCTAATGAAAAACTGTTTTTT. Encoded protein: CASSETGGANEKLFF.

The chain has TRBV4-1 and TRBJ2-3; 10 bases line up with TRBD2. This CDR3 spans 13 amino acids. With V trimmed by 3 bases and J by 11 bases, 5 bases remained unmatched. Germline CDR1 MGHRA, CDR2 YSYEKL. The CDR3: CASSHERLAGQYF. For the CDR3, the DNA is TGCGCCAGCAGCCACGAAAGACTAGCGGGGCAGTATTTT.

The V and J genes are TRBV4-2 and TRBJ1-6; perhaps TRBD1 as D (6 bases). The CDR3 spans 16 residues. CDR1 is LGHNA, CDR2 YNFKEQ, per germline. V lost 1 base to trimming and J lost 8 bases, with 15 bases between them. This chain's CDR3 is CASSQGGRGDDSPLHF. The CDR3 DNA reads TGTGCCAGCAGCCAAGGAGGGAGGGGGGACGATTCACCCCTCCACTTT.

The genes are TRBV18 and TRBJ2-5; 8 bases are a match to TRBD2. V shed 0 bases, J shed 3 bases, and the junction held 6 bases outside the gene matches. CDR3 length: 16 residues. Germline V gives CDR1 KGHSH, CDR2 LQKENI. CDR3 protein: CASSPPEVSGKETQYF. CDR3 nucleotides: TGTGCCAGCTCACCACCCGAGGTTAGCGGGAAAGAGACCCAGTACTTC.

This clone was seen repeatedly, ten times or more. This chain connects TRBV6-1 to TRBJ1-1; D is unresolved. The CDR3 length is 14 residues. Germline lookup yields CDR1 MNHNS and CDR2 SASEGT. Trimming cost V 0 bases and J 1 base, with 6 bases left between them. This CDR3 is CASSEALRNTEAFF. DNA for the CDR3: TGTGCCAGCAGTGAAGCGCTGAGGAACACTGAAGCTTTCTTT.

This chain links TRBV18 with TRBJ2-1; D possibly corresponds to TRBD1 (6 bases). CDR3 length: 12 amino acids. Trimming cost V 5 bases and J 7 bases, with 9 bases left between them. Germline V gives CDR1 KGHSH, CDR2 LQKENI. DNA of the CDR3: TGTGCCAGCTCAACAGGGTGGAATGAGCAGTTCTTC. It encodes CASSTGWNEQFF.

The chain is built from TRBV7-9 and TRBJ1-1, with D perhaps TRBD1 (6 bases). Between the trimmed V and J ends, which lost 4 bases and 11 bases, there was a span of 17 bases. This CDR3 has 13 residues. CDR1 is SEHNR and CDR2 is FQNEAQ in the germline V gene (reference sequence). CDR3 sequence: CASSSDTGIGAFF. The CDR3 DNA sequence: TGTGCCAGCAGCTCCGACACAGGGATCGGGGCTTTCTTT.

V usage is TRBV27 and J usage is TRBJ2-1; 8 nucleotides agree with TRBD2. The CDR3 extends over 15 amino acids. V shed 7 bases and J 8 bases; nucleotides not matched to a gene: 13. The germline CDR1 and CDR2 sequences are MNHEY and SMNVEV (reference sequence). CDR3: CASTKGSGGEHEQFF. Here the CDR3 DNA reads TGTGCCAGCACGAAGGGGAGCGGGGGCGAGCATGAGCAGTTCTTC.

This chain joins TRBV19 and TRBJ1-1, with TRBD1 identical over 7 bases. This CDR3 is built from 13 residues. V trimming: 9 bases; J trimming: 5 bases; junction bases outside the gene matches: 9. Germline V gene lookup returns CDR1 LNHDA and CDR2 SQIVND (reference sequence). The CDR3 nucleotides read TGTGCCAGCCTGCCTCCAGGGGGAACTGAAGCTTTCTTT. It yields the protein CASLPPGGTEAFF.

The genes are TRBV1 and TRBJ1-5; the D call TRBD1 from the table was never checked on the DNA. TRBV1 is deemed a pseudogene. The CDR3 consists of 17 residues. The DNA for the CDR3 is TGCACCAGCAGCTCTTTTCCCGAGCCAGGGCATGATCAGCCCCAGCATTTT. Translation gives CTSSSFPEPGHDQPQHF.

This rearrangement joins TRBV10-1 to TRBJ1-1, with 7 nucleotides matching TRBD1. V shed 9 bases, J shed 3 bases, and the junction held 16 bases outside the gene matches. The CDR3 is 16 residues long. Germline V gene data show CDR1 as WNHNN and CDR2 as SYGVQD (reference sequence). The CDR3 DNA reads TGCGCCAGGGTGAGGGGGCTCAGTGTCATCGACACTGAAGCTTTCTTT. Amino acid sequence: CARVRGLSVIDTEAFF.